The TCR beta chain described here comes from a study of graft-versus-host responses after intestinal transplantation. Study context: Anti-thymocyte globulin served as induction for all recipients, who then took tacrolimus and steroids for about 3 years. Study-level points and caveats: Within allografts, high graft-versus-host to host-versus-graft clonal ratios were seen among patients with graft-donor T cell macrochimerism. Recipient marrow harbored GvH clones, some of which surfaced first in ileum or blood.

Trimming stripped 6 bases from V and 7 bases from J, with 21 bases between. Germline lookup yields CDR1 MRHNA and CDR2 SNTAGT. The CDR3 sequence is 15 residues long. Generated by immunoSEQ multiplex PCR, the TCRdb table keeps only in-frame clones and is missing some. Among around 97,000 clones listed, around 92% were seen once. This clone was recorded only once. What it recognizes is unknown. The V gene is TRBV6-4, the J gene TRBJ2-5; maybe TRBD2 (6 bases). Source: unstimulated CD4+ T cells sorted from spleen or lymph node cells, taken before transplant. This clonotype was obtained from a human donor who was the organ donor for an intestinal transplant. CDR3 sequence (DNA): TGTGCCAGCAGCCCGGAGGGCGGGATCTCTGGGACCCAGTACTTC. Translated, it gives CASSPEGGISGTQYF.